These T cell receptor beta chains were read from a single sample in a study of T-cell reconstitution after alpha-beta-depleted transplantation in children. Via MiXCR, TCRdb re-called the PCR reads, giving one row per CDR3 protein. The sample lists approximately 70,000 distinct CDR3 sequences, around 4.7% occurring once. This sample comprised PBMCs, mostly from graft donor cells, obtained 180 days after TCRalphabeta/CD19-depleted stem cell transplant. These receptors all come from a boy under two years old who had a stem cell transplant for acute myeloid leukemia, so the T cells may come from the graft donor. CDR3s include the opening cysteine and the closing phenylalanine or tryptophan. D genes are given only for firm matches. The size of a clone is reported for some rows only, either as once, few or many, or as a class for expanded clones.

d_call j_call v_call clone_size cdr3_length cdr3_aa cdr3_nt
. TRBJ2-7 TRBV7-2 many 15 CASSLDLAATYEQYF TGTGCCAGCAGCTTAGATCTTGCTGCCACCTACGAGCAGTACTTC
. TRBJ1-1 TRBV12-3/TRBV12-4 many 16 CASTEDGGFMNTEAFF TGTGCCAGCACCGAGGACGGTGGTTTTATGAACACTGAAGCTTTCTTT
. TRBJ2-5 TRBV6-2/TRBV6-3 many 11 CASTQGETQYF TGTGCCAGCACCCAGGGTGAGACCCAGTACTTC
. TRBJ1-4 TRBV28 many 11 CASSFEEKLFF TGTGCCAGCAGTTTTGAAGAAAAACTGTTTTTT
. TRBJ2-5 TRBV5-6 many 16 CASSLVGGRDQETQYF TGTGCCAGCAGCTTAGTGGGGGGAAGGGACCAAGAGACCCAGTACTTC
. TRBJ1-2 TRBV4-1 many 12 CASSQGRTGYTF TGCGCCAGCAGCCAAGGACGCACAGGCTACACCTTC
TRBD2 TRBJ2-3 TRBV6-1 . 17 CTCSALSGGPGSDTQYF TGTACCTGCAGTGCCCTTAGCGGGGGGCCCGGATCGGATACGCAGTATTTT
. TRBJ2-7 TRBV7-2 many 12 CASSLGQYEQYF TGTGCCAGCAGCTTAGGTCAGTACGAGCAGTACTTC
. TRBJ2-1 TRBV5-1 many 16 CASSFRFSSSWDEQFF TGCGCCAGCAGCTTCAGGTTTAGCAGCAGCTGGGATGAGCAGTTCTTC
. TRBJ1-2 TRBV20-1 many 14 CSASAGHPNYGYTF TGCAGTGCTAGTGCGGGGCATCCCAACTATGGCTACACCTTC
. TRBJ2-3 TRBV5-1 many 15 CASSLRGARTDTQYF TGCGCCAGCAGCTTGAGGGGCGCCCGCACAGATACGCAGTATTTT
. TRBJ1-1 TRBV12-3/TRBV12-4 many 11 CASSPNTEAFF TGTGCCAGCAGCCCAAACACTGAAGCTTTCTTT
. TRBJ1-6 TRBV27 many 14 CASSLSGGDSPLHF TGTGCCAGCAGTTTATCAGGGGGGGATTCACCCCTCCACTTT
. TRBJ2-3 TRBV5-1 many 13 CASSLGGSDTQYF TGCGCCAGCAGCTTGGGGGGCTCCGATACGCAGTATTTT
TRBD2 TRBJ2-2 TRBV7-2 many 15 CASSLVFSGTGELFF TGTGCCAGCAGCTTAGTTTTTAGCGGGACCGGGGAGCTGTTTTTT
TRBD1 TRBJ1-2 TRBV5-4 many 15 CASSLPGTGGDGYTF TGTGCCAGCAGCCTACCCGGGACAGGGGGCGACGGCTACACCTTC
TRBD1 TRBJ2-2 TRBV2 . 14 CASRRGRGTGELFF TGTGCCAGCAGGAGGGGGCGCGGCACCGGGGAGCTGTTTTTT
. TRBJ2-5 TRBV3-1 many 15 CASSQVTHSEETQYF TGTGCCAGCAGCCAAGTCACACATAGTGAAGAGACCCAGTACTTC
. TRBJ1-3 TRBV4-1 many 12 CASSQDRNTIYF TGCGCCAGCAGCCAAGATCGGAACACCATATATTTT
. TRBJ2-2 TRBV7-9 many 13 CASSSRSTGELFF TGTGCCAGCAGCTCCCGGAGCACCGGGGAGCTGTTTTTT
. TRBJ1-4 TRBV12-3/TRBV12-4 many 14 CASTLRTAGEKLFF TGTGCCAGCACCTTGAGGACAGCCGGTGAAAAACTGTTTTTT
. TRBJ2-1 TRBV4-1 many 15 CASSPHPVARGEQFF TGCGCCAGCAGTCCCCACCCGGTAGCTAGAGGGGAGCAGTTCTTC
. TRBJ2-1 TRBV25-1 many 16 CASSEYGGRGRDEQFF TGTGCCAGCAGTGAATATGGGGGACGGGGACGGGATGAGCAGTTCTTC
TRBD1 TRBJ2-4 TRBV12-3/TRBV12-4 many 15 CASRSDRLPNNIQYF TGTGCCAGCAGATCGGACAGGTTGCCCAATAACATTCAGTACTTC
TRBD2 TRBJ2-5 TRBV11-3 many 15 CASSYRLAGEETQYF TGTGCCAGCAGCTATAGACTAGCGGGGGAAGAGACCCAGTACTTC
TRBD1 TRBJ1-2 TRBV6-5 many 13 CASSYDRGDGYTF TGTGCCAGCAGTTACGACAGGGGGGATGGCTACACCTTC